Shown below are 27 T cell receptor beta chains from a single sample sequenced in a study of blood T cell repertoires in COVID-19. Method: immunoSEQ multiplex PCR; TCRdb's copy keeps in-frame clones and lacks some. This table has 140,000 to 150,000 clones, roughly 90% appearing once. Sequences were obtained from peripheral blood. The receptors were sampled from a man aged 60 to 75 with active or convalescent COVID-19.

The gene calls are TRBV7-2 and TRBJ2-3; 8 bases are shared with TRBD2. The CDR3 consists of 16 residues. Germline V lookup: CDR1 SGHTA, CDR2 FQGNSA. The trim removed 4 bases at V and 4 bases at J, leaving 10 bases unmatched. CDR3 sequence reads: CASSSLGGVIADTQYF. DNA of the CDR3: TGTGCCAGCAGCTCCCTCGGGGGGGTTATCGCAGATACGCAGTATTTT.

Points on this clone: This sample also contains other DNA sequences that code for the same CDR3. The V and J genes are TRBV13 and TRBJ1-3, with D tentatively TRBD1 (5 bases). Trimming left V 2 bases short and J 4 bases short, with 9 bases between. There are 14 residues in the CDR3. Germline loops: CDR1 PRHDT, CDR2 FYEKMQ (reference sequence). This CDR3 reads CASSLRAGGNTIYF. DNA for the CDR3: TGTGCCAGCAGCTTAAGGGCAGGGGGAAACACCATATATTTT.

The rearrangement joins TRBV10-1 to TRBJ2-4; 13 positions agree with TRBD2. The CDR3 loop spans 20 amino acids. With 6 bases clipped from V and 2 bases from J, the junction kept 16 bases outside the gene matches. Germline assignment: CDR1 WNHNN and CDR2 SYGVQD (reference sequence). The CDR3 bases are TGCGCCAGCAGAGAAAGACCGGGACTAGCGGGGACGGTGACCAAAAACATTCAGTACTTC. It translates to CASRERPGLAGTVTKNIQYF.

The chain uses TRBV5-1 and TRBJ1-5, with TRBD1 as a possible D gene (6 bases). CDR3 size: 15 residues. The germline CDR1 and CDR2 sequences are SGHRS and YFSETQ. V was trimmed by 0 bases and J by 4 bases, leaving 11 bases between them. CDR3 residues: CASSLAGVGNQPQHF. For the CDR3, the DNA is TGCGCCAGCAGCTTGGCAGGGGTTGGTAATCAGCCCCAGCATTTT.

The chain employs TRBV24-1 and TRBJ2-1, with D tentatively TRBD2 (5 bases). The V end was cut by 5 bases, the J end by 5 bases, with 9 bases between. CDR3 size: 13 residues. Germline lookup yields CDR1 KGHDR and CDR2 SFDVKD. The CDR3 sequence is CATSVRGNNEQFF. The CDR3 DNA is TGTGCCACCAGTGTACGGGGAAACAATGAGCAGTTCTTC.

CDR3 nucleotide sequence: TGTGCCAGCAGTGCTAGTTGGAGCACAGATACGCAGTATTTT. It encodes CASSASWSTDTQYF. The chain is built from TRBV2 and TRBJ2-3, with unresolved D. This CDR3 contains 14 residues. The ends were cut back, 4 bases at V and 0 bases at J, with 8 bases in the middle. Germline V CDR1 and CDR2: SNHLY, FYNNEI.

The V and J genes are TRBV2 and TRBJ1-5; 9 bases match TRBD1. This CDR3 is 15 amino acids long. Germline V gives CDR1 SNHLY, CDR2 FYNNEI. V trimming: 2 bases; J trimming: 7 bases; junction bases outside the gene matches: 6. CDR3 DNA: TGTGCCAGCAGTGAATTCGGGACAGGGATCCAGCCCCAGCATTTT. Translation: CASSEFGTGIQPQHF.

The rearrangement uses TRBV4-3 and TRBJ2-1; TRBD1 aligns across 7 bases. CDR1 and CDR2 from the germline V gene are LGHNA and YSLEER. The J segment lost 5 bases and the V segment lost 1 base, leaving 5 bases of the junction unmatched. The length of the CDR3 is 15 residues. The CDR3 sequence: CASSQGRTGHNEQFF. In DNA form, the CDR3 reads TGCGCCAGCAGCCAAGGGAGGACAGGCCACAATGAGCAGTTCTTC.

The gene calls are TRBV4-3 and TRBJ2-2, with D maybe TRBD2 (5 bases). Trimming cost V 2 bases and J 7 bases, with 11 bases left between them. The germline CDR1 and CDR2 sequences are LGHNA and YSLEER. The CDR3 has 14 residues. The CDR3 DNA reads TGCGCCAGCAGCCAAAGCCCCCGGGACGGGGAGCTGTTTTTT. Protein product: CASSQSPRDGELFF.

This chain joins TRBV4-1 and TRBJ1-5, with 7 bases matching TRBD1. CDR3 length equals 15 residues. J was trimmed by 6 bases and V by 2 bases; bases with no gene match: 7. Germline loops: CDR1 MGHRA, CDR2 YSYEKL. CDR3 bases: TGCGCCAGCAGCCAAATGGGGCAGGGGGTTCAGCCCCAGCATTTT. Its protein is CASSQMGQGVQPQHF.

The CDR3 loop reads CSGGGSNYGYTF. In DNA form, the CDR3 reads TGCAGCGGGGGCGGGAGTAACTATGGCTACACCTTC. The chain links TRBV29-1 to TRBJ1-2, with TRBD1 as a possible D gene (5 bases). Germline CDR1 is SQVTM and CDR2 is ANQGSEA. The CDR3 has 12 amino acids. V lost 7 bases to trimming and J lost 1 base, with 10 bases between them.

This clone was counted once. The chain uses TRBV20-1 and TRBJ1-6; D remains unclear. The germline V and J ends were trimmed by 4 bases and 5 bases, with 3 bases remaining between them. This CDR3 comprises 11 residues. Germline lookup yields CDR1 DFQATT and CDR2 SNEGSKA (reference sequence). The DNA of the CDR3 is TGCAGTGCTACTCATAATTCACCCCTCCACTTT. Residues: CSATHNSPLHF.

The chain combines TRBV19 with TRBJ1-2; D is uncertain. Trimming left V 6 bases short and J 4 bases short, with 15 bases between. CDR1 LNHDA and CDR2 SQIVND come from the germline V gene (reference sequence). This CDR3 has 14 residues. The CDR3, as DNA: TGTGCCAGTAGGTACATGAGGAGCCCCTATGGCTACACCTTC. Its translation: CASRYMRSPYGYTF.

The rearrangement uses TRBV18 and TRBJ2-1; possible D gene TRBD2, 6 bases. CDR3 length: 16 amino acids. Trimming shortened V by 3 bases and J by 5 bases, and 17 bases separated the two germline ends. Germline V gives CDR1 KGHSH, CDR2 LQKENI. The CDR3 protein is CASSPATAGANNEQFF. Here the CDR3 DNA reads TGTGCCAGCTCACCGGCGACAGCGGGTGCCAACAATGAGCAGTTCTTC.

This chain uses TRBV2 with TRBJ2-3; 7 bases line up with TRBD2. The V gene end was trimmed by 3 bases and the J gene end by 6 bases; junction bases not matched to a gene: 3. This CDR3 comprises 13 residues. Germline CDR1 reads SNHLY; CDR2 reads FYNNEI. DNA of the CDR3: TGTGCCAGCAGTGAGGGGAGGGCGGATACGCAGTATTTT. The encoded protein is CASSEGRADTQYF. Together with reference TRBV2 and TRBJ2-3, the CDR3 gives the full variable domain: EPEVTQTPSHQVTQMGQEVILRCVPISNHLYFYWYRQILGQKVEFLVSFYNNEISEKSEIFDDQFSVERPDGSNFTLKIRSTKLEDSAMYFCASSEGRADTQYFGPGTRLTVL.

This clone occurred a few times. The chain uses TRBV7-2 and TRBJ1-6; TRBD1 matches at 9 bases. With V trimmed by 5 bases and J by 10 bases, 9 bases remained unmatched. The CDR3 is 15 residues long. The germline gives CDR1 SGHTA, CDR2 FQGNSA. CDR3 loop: CASSPTGQGRSPLHF. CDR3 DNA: TGTGCCAGCAGCCCTACGGGACAGGGCCGATCACCCCTCCACTTT.

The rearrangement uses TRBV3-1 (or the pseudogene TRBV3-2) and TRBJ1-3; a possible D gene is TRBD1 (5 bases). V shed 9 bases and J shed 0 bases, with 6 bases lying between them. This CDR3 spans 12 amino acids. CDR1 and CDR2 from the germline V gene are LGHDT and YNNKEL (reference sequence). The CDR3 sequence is CASGASGNTIYF. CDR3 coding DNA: TGTGCCAGTGGGGCCTCTGGAAACACCATATATTTT.

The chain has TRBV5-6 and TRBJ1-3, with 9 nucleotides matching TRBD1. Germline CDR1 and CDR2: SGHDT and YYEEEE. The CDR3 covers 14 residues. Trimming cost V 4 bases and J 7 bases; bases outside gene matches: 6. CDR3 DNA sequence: TGTGCCAGCAGCGGGGACAGGGACTGGAACACCATATATTTT. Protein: CASSGDRDWNTIYF.

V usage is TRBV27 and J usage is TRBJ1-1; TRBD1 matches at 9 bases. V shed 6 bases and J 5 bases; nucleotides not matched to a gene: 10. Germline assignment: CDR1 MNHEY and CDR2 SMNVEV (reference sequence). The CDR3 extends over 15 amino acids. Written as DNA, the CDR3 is TGTGCCAGCAGGCCCCCGGACAGGGGCTGGACTGAAGCTTTCTTT. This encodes CASRPPDRGWTEAFF.

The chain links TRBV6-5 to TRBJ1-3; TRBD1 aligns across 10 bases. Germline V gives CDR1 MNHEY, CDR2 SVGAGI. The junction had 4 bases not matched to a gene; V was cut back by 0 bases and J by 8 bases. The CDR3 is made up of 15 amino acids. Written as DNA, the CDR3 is TGTGCCAGCAGTTACTCGGGACAGGGGTTATACACCATATATTTT. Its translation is CASSYSGQGLYTIYF.

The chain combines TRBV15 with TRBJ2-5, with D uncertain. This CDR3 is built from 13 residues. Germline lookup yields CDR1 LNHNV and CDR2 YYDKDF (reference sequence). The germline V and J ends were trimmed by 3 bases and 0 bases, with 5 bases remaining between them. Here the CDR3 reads CATSRSDQETQYF. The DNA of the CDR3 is TGTGCCACCAGCAGGTCGGACCAAGAGACCCAGTACTTC.

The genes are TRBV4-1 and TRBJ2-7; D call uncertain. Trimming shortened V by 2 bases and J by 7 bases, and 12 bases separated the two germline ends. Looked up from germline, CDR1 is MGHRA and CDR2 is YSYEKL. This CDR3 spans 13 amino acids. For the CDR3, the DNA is TGCGCCAGCAGCCAAATAGCCGCAGCTGAGCAGTACTTC. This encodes CASSQIAAAEQYF.

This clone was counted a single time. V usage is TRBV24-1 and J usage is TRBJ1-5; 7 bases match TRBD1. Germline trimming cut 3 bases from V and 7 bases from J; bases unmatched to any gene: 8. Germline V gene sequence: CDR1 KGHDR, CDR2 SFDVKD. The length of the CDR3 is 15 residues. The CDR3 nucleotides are TGTGCCACCAGTGATCGTGGACAGGTAGGCCAGCCCCAGCATTTT. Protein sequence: CATSDRGQVGQPQHF.

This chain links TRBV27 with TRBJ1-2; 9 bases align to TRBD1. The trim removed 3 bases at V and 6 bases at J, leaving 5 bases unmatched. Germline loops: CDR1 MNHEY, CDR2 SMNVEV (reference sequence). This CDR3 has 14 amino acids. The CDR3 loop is CASSLDRGRDGYTF. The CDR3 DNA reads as TGTGCCAGCAGTTTGGACAGGGGCAGGGATGGCTACACCTTC.

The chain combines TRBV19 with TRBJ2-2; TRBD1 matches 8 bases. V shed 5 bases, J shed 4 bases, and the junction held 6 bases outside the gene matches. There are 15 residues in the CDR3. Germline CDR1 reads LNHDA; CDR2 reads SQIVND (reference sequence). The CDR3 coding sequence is TGTGCCAGTAGTCCCGGACAGGGTAGCACCGGGGAGCTGTTTTTT. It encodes CASSPGQGSTGELFF.

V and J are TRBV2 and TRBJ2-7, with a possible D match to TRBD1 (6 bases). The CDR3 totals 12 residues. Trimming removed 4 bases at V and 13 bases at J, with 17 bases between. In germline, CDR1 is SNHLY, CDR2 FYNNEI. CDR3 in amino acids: CASSVPGESNYF. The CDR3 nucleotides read TGTGCCAGCAGTGTACCAGGGGAGTCTAACTACTTC. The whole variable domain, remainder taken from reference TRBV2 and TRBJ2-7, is EPEVTQTPSHQVTQMGQEVILRCVPISNHLYFYWYRQILGQKVEFLVSFYNNEISEKSEIFDDQFSVERPDGSNFTLKIRSTKLEDSAMYFCASSVPGESNYFGPGTRLTVT.

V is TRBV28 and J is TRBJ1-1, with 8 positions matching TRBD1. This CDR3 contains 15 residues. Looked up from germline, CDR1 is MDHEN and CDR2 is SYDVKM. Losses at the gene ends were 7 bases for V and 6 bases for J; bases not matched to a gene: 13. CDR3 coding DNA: TGTGCCAGCACTACGCCGGCAGGGGGCTTCTCTGAAGCTTTCTTT. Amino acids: CASTTPAGGFSEAFF.